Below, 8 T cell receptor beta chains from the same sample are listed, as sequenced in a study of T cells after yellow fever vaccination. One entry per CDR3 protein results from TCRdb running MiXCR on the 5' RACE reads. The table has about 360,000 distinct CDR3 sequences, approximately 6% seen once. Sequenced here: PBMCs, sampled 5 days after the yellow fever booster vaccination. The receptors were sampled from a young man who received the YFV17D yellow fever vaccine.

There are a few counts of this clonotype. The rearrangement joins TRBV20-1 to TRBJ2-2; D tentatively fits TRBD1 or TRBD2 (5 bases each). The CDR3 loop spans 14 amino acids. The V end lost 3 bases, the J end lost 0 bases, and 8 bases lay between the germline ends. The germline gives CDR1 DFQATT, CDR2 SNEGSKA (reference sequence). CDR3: CSARGTANTGELFF. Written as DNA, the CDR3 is TGCAGTGCTAGGGGGACGGCGAACACCGGGGAGCTGTTTTTT.

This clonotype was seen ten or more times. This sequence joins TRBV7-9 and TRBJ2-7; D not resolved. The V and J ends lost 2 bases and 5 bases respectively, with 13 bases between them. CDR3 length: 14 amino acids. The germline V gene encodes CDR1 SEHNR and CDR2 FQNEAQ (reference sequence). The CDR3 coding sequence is TGTGCCAGCAGCTTAAGCGTCAGTGGGGACGAGCAGTACTTC. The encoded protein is CASSLSVSGDEQYF.

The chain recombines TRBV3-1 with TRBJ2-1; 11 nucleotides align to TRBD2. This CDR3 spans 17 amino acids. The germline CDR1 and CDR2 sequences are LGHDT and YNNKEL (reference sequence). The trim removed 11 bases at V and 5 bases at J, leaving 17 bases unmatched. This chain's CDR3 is CACTLLSGRAFHNEQFF. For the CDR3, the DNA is TGTGCCTGCACCCTACTTAGCGGGAGGGCCTTCCACAATGAGCAGTTCTTC.

In DNA form, the CDR3 reads TGCGCCAGCAGCTTTACCCCCCTGCCCTCTGGGGCCAACGTCCTGACTTTC. Amino acid sequence: CASSFTPLPSGANVLTF. This chain joins TRBV5-1 and TRBJ2-6; D gene uncertain. This CDR3 contains 17 residues. Trimming stripped 2 bases from V and 0 bases from J, with 12 bases between. Germline CDR1 SGHRS, CDR2 YFSETQ.

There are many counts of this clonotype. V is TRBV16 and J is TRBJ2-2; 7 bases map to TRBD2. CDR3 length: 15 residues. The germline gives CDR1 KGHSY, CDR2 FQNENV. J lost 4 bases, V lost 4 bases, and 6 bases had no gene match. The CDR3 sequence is CASSRLASGTGELFF. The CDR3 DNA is TGTGCCAGCAGCCGGCTGGCTAGCGGCACCGGGGAGCTGTTTTTT.

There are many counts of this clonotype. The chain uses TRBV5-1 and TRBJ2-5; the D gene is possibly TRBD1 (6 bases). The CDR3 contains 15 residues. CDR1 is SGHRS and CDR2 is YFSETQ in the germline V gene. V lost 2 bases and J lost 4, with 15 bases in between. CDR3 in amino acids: CASSFSGTPGETQYF. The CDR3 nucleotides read TGCGCCAGCAGCTTCTCCGGGACACCGGGAGAGACCCAGTACTTC.

CDR3 protein: CASSPQGYSSGLNEQFF. The CDR3 DNA reads TGTGCCAGCAGTCCCCAAGGGTATTCAAGCGGACTCAATGAGCAGTTCTTC. This chain connects TRBV25-1 to TRBJ2-1, with TRBD2 as a possible D gene (5 bases). Per germline, CDR1 MGHDK and CDR2 SYGVNS. CDR3 length: 17 amino acids. Trimming removed 5 bases from V and 6 bases from J, with 23 bases in between.

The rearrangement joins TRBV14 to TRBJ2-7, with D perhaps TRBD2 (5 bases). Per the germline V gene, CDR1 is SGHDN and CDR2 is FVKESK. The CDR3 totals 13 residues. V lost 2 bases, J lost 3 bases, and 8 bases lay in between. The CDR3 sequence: CASSQPGSYEQYF. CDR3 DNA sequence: TGTGCCAGCAGCCAACCGGGAAGCTACGAGCAGTACTTC.